This T cell receptor beta chain came from a study of blood T cell repertoires in COVID-19 (dated by TCRdb to about 2020). Notes on the research overall: Samples covering the acute and convalescent phases of COVID-19 were provided by collaborators in the United States, Italy and Spain. Deeply sampled blood TCRbeta repertoires from subjects exposed to, actively infected with, or recovered from COVID-19 were included in the dataset. Where HLA class I and class II types were available, the types were taken from metadata supplied by the sample provider, not from assay-based typing. The repertoires were released in a freely available public database intended as a resource for research on the immune response to SARS-CoV-2. The sample metadata nearly always contained a de-identified subject ID, COVID-19 status, age in years and sex. The material from the prospective study consisted of cDNA or gDNA derived from T cells, B-cell-depleted T cells, or PBMCs. The samples were drawn from the first 160 participants of the ongoing ImmuneRACE study and from more than 1,000 subjects provided by 6 global collaborators.

The study at large found these results: The quantity of clinical and demographic metadata differed by source and by participant and was supplied without curation.

At one collaborating source in Seattle, patients were enrolled during active infection and were followed longitudinally through the course of disease. Collaborating institutions collected whole blood in K2EDTA tubes following their own protocols. For TCRbeta analysis, collaborators shipped samples in one of three forms: frozen whole blood, isolated PBMCs, or DNA extracted from either of those sample types. The immunoSEQ Assay, a bias-controlled multiplex PCR, was used to amplify TCRbeta CDR3 regions from genomic DNA. The published analysis was carried out like this. The number of nucleated cells in each sample was estimated from the amplification of reference gene primers within the assay. To quantify the absolute abundance of each unique TCRbeta CDR3 rearrangement, sequence reads were collapsed and filtered. For each sample, productive Simpson clonality was calculated by taking the square root of Simpson's diversity index across productive rearrangements. TCRdb carries this immuneACCESS record with in-frame sequences only. Its versions omit some clonotypes, under half of them owing to an unresolved V gene in the studies checked, with the rest unexplained. D and trimming were read from the DNA, whereas the V and J calls and clone size are those reported in that table. Recorded for this sample are around 150,000 clones; 80% to 95% of them occurred a single time. The top ten clones comprise about 4.8% of the sample.

As for this clone: Its antigen is unknown. There are no base qualities to consult, and no much larger clone falls within one base.

The sequenced sample consisted of peripheral blood. This sequence originates from a man aged 25 to 40 with COVID-19, enrolled during active disease.

The CDR3 region reads CASSQGLEGYTF. The nucleotides are TGTGCCAGCAGCCAGGGTTTGGAGGGCTACACCTTC. The chain is assembled from TRBV3-1 (or the pseudogene TRBV3-2) and TRBJ1-2, with the D segment identity uncertain. The CDR1 and CDR2 encoded by the germline V gene (reference sequence) are LGHDT and YNNKEL. The CDR3 starts with the cysteine, ends with the phenylalanine, and has 12 residues. The entry retains the CDR3 DNA only, 36 bases that are in frame from base 1. V loses 3 bases, J loses 8 bases, and the germline ends lie 10 bases apart.